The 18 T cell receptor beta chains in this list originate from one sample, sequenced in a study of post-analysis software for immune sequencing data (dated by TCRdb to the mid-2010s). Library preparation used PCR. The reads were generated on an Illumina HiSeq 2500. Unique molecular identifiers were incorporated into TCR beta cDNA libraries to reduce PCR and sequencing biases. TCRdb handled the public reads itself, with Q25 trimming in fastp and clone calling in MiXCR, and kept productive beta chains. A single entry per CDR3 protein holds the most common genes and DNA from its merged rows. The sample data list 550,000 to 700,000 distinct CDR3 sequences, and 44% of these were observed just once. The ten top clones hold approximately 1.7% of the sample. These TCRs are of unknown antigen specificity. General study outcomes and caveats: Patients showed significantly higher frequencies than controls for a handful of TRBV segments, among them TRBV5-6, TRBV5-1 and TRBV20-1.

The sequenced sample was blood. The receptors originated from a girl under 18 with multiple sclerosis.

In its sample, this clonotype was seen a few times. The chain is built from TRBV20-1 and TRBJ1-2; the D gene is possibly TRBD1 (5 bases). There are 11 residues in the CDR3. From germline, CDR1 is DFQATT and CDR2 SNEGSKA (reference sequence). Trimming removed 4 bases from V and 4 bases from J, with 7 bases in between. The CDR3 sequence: CSAIGAYGYTF. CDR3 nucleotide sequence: TGCAGTGCTATAGGGGCCTATGGCTACACCTTC.

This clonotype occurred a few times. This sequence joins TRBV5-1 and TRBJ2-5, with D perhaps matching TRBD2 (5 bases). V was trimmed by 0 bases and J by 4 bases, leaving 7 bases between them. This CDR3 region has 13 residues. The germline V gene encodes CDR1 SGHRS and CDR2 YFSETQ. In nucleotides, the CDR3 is TGCGCCAGCAGCTTGGTGGGGAGAGAGACCCAGTACTTC. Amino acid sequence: CASSLVGRETQYF.

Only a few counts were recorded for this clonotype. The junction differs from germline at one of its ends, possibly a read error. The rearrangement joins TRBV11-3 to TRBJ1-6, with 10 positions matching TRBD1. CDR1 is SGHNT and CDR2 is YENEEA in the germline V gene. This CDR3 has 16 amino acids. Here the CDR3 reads CASSLASGTGASPPHF. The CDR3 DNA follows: TGTGCCAGCAGCTTAGCCAGCGGGACAGGGGCTTCACCCCCCCACTTT.

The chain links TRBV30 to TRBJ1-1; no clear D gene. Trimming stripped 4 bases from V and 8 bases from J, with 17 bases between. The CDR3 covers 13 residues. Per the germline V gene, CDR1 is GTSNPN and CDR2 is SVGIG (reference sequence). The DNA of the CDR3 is TGTGCCTGGACCCTTACAGTTCGTGACGAAGCTTTCTTT. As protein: CAWTLTVRDEAFF.

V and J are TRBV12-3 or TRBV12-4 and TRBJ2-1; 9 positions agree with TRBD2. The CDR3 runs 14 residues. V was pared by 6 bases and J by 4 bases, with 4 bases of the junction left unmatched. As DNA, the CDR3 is TGTGCCAGCAGGGCGGGAGGGGCTTACAATGAGCAGTTCTTC. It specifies CASRAGGAYNEQFF.

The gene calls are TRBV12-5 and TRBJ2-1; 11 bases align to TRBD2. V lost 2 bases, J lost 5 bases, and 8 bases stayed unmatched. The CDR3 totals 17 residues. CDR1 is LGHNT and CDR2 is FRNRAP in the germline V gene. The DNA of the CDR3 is TGTGCTAGTGGTTTGTATAGCGGGGGGGCCTTGAACAATGAGCAGTTCTTC. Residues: CASGLYSGGALNNEQFF.

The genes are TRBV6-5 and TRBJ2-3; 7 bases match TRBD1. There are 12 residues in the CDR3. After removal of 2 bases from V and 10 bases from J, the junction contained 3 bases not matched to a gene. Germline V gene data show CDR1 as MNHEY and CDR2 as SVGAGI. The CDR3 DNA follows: TGTGCCAGCAGTTACGTACAGGGGCCGCAGTATTTT. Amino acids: CASSYVQGPQYF.

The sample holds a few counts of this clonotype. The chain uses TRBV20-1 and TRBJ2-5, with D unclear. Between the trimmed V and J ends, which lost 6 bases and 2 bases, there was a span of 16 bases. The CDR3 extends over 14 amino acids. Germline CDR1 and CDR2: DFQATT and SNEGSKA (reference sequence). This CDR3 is CSANQLRLQETQYF. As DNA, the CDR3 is TGCAGTGCCAACCAGTTGCGGCTGCAAGAGACCCAGTACTTC.

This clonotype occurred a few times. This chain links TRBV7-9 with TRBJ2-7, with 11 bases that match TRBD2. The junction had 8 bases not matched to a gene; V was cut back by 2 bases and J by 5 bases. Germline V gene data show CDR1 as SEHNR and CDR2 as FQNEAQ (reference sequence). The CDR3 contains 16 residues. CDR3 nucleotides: TGTGCCAGCAGCTTAAGCCGGCTAGCGGGGGGCCACGAGCAGTACTTC. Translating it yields CASSLSRLAGGHEQYF.

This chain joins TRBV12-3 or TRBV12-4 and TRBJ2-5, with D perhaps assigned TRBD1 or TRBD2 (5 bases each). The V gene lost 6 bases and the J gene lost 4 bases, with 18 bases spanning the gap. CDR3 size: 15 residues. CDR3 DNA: TGTGCCAGCAGACGCGAGGACCGGGACGGAGAGACCCAGTACTTC. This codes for CASRREDRDGETQYF.

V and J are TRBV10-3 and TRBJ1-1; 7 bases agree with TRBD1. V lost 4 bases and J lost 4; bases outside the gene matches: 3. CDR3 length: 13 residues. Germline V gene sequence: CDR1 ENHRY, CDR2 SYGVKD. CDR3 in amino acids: CAISGNRGTEAFF. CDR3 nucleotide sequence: TGTGCCATCAGTGGGAACAGGGGCACTGAAGCTTTCTTT.

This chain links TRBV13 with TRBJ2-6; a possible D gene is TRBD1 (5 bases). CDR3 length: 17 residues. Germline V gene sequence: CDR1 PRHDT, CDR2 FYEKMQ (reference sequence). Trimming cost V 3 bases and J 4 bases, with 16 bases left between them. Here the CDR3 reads CASSLASQGAGANVLTF. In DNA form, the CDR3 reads TGTGCCAGCAGCTTGGCCTCTCAGGGTGCAGGGGCCAACGTCCTGACTTTC.

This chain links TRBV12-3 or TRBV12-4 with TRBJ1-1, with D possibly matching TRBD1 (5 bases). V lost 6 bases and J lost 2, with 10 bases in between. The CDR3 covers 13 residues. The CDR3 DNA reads TGTGCCAGCAGGTTGACAGCTAACACTGAAGCTTTCTTT. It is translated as CASRLTANTEAFF.

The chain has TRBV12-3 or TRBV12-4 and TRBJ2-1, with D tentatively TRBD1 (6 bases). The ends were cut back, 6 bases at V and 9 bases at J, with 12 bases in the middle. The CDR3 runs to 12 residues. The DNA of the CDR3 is TGTGCCAGCAGCTGGGCAGGGGTTGAGCAGTTCTTC. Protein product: CASSWAGVEQFF.

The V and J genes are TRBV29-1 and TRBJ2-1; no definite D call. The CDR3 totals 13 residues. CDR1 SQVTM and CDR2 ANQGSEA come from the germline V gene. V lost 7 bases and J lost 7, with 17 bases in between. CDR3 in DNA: TGCAGCGGGTTAGCTAACTCCGAAAATGAGCAGTTCTTC. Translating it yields CSGLANSENEQFF.

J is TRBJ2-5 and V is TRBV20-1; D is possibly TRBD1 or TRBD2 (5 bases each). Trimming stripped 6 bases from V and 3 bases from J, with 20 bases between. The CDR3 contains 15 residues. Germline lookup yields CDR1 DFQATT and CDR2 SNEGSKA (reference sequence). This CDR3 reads CSAHVGATRKETQYF. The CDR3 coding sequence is TGCAGTGCCCACGTCGGGGCAACTCGAAAAGAGACCCAGTACTTC.

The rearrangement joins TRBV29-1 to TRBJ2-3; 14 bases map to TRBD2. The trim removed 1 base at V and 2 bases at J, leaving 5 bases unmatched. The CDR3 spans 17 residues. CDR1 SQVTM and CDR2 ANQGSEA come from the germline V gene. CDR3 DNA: TGCAGCGTTGAAGGCTGGACTAGCGGGAGGAACACAGATACGCAGTATTTT. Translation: CSVEGWTSGRNTDTQYF.

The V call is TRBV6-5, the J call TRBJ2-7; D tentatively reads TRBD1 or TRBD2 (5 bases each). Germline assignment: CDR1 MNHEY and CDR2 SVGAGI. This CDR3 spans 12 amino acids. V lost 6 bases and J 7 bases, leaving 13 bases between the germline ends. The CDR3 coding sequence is TGTGCCAGCAGCAGAGGGACCTTGGAGCAGTACTTC. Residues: CASSRGTLEQYF.